This paragraph covers one T cell receptor beta chain sequence. These data originate in a study of blood T cell repertoires in COVID-19. Study at large: Some COVID-19 samples were acute and others convalescent; all came from the United States, Italy and Spain. From T cells, B-cell-depleted T cells, or PBMCs came the material, which was cDNA or gDNA.

The trim removed 6 bases at V and 2 bases at J, leaving 7 bases unmatched. The CDR3 contains 18 residues. CDR1 is KGHDR and CDR2 is SFDVKD in the germline V gene. In the original processing: Reference gene primers were amplified, and this amplification served to estimate nucleated cell counts. The repertoire was sequenced with immunoSEQ multiplex PCR; TCRdb's copy has only in-frame clones and lacks some. The V and J calls and clone size are taken from that table; D and trimming were inferred from the DNA. The profile shows nearly 55,000 clones, around 84% of them singletons. V gene TRBV24-1 combines with J gene TRBJ2-2; 14 positions match TRBD2. Sequenced: peripheral blood. The receptor comes from a man between 65 and 79 years old with active COVID-19. CDR3 residues: CATSHSGTSGGNTGELFF. CDR3 DNA: TGTGCCACCAGTCACTCCGGGACTAGCGGGGGAAACACCGGGGAGCTGTTTTTT.